Given below is one TCR beta chain in context. The entry originates in a study of control samples from healthy donors and cancer patients. Clones were read by immunoSEQ multiplex PCR, and TCRdb kept only the in-frame ones, dropping some. The sample spans under 200,000 clones; the ten largest clones claim around 2%. Trimming pared 4 bases from V and 4 bases from J, leaving 16 bases between. Looked up from germline, CDR1 is SGHTA and CDR2 is FQGTGA. The CDR3 runs to 15 residues. What was sequenced was blood. The receptor was isolated from a woman in her 30s in good health. The chain carries TRBV7-3 and TRBJ1-1; D possibly corresponds to TRBD1 (5 bases). CDR3 DNA: TGTGCCAGCAGCTCCCGGGGACCCGGGCCCACTGAAGCTTTCTTT. It translates to CASSSRGPGPTEAFF.